What follows are 28 T cell receptor beta chains derived from one specimen sequenced in a study of blood T cells in healthy people across ages (dated by TCRdb to the mid-2010s). The protocol used for the library was 5' RACE. Sequencing was carried out with an Illumina HiSeq 2500. A second PCR of roughly 7 to 12 cycles was performed with a sample-barcoded 5' primer and a J-beta primer mix. The public reads were run again by TCRdb, first through fastp at Q25 and then through MiXCR, and only productive beta chains were kept. Entries are consolidated by CDR3 protein sequence, retaining the most common genes and DNA. The sample table holds around 990,000 distinct CDR3 sequences, of which about 23% were seen once. Approximately 0.79% of the sample goes to the ten largest clones. These data were also filed under a second study, of T cells of mothers and their children.

Sequencing input: blood. These receptor sequences come from a girl aged 2-10 years in good health.

This clonotype has more than one count but fewer than ten. A much larger clone differs by one base, so this may be a read error. The J gene is TRBJ2-3, the V gene TRBV14, with TRBD2 as a possible D gene (6 bases). This CDR3 is built from 14 residues. Germline-derived CDR1 and CDR2 are SGHDN and FVKESK. Trimming shortened V by 3 bases and J by 0 bases, and 7 bases separated the two germline ends. The CDR3 DNA sequence: TGTGCCAGCAGCCACGGGACTAGCACAGATACGCAGTATTTT. This codes for CASSHGTSTDTQYF.

This clonotype appeared a few times. The V and J genes are TRBV7-9 and TRBJ2-1; D not certain. Trimming took off 0 bases at V and 4 bases at J, with 7 bases between the two ends. The CDR3 spans 14 residues. From germline, CDR1 is SEHNR and CDR2 FQNEAQ (reference sequence). CDR3 nucleotide sequence: TGTGCCAGCAGCTTAGCCCCGGAGTACAATGAGCAGTTCTTC. Protein: CASSLAPEYNEQFF.

This clonotype has just a few counts. This chain uses TRBV6-2 or TRBV6-3 with TRBJ1-2; possible D gene TRBD1, 5 bases. Trimming took off 5 bases at V and 8 bases at J, with 12 bases between the two ends. CDR3 length: 12 residues. Germline CDR1 MNHEY, CDR2 SVGEGT. This CDR3 reads CASSDSLYGYTF. For the CDR3, the DNA is TGTGCCAGCAGTGACAGCCTCTACGGCTACACCTTC.

The V gene is TRBV7-2, the J gene TRBJ1-1; no definite D call. The CDR3 extends over 13 amino acids. Trimming took 3 bases from V and 8 from J, leaving 13 bases between them. Germline CDR1 and CDR2: SGHTA and FQGNSA. The CDR3 DNA sequence: TGTGCCAGCAGCTTCGTTGTGGCTCGAGAAGCTTTCTTT. Protein sequence: CASSFVVAREAFF.

The chain carries TRBV7-9 and TRBJ1-1; weak D call: TRBD1 (6 bases). Deletions cut 4 bases from V and 9 bases from J, with 15 bases between. In germline, CDR1 is SEHNR, CDR2 FQNEAQ (reference sequence). The CDR3 sequence is 13 residues long. CDR3 coding DNA: TGTGCCAGCAGCTCGCCCGGAGGGGGTCAAGCTTTCTTT. Encoded protein: CASSSPGGGQAFF.

The chain carries TRBV20-1 and TRBJ2-1; TRBD2 matches at 9 bases. Near its end, the DNA agrees better with TRBJ2-7, so the J call may be wrong. Germline assignment: CDR1 DFQATT and CDR2 SNEGSKA (reference sequence). This CDR3 is built from 15 residues. DNA of the CDR3: TGCAGTGCTAGCGTGGTAGCGGGAGACAACTACGAGCAGTACTTC. It translates to CSASVVAGDNYEQYF.

The chain combines TRBV5-1 with TRBJ2-5, with TRBD1 identical over 11 bases. This CDR3 comprises 15 residues. Germline assignment: CDR1 SGHRS and CDR2 YFSETQ. Losses at the gene ends were 4 bases for V and 5 bases for J; bases not matched to a gene: 7. CDR3 region: CASSDLGQGEETQYF. CDR3 nucleotide sequence: TGCGCCAGCAGCGACTTGGGACAGGGGGAGGAGACCCAGTACTTC. The complete variable domain, with remaining parts taken from reference TRBV5-1 and TRBJ2-5, reads KAGVTQTPRYLIKTRGQQVTLSCSPISGHRSVSWYQQTPGQGLQFLFEYFSETQRNKGNFPGRFSGRQFSNSRSEMNVSTLELGDSALYLCASSDLGQGEETQYFGPGTRLLVL.

V usage is TRBV7-2 and J usage is TRBJ1-2; D remains ambiguous. The germline V gene has CDR1 SGHTA and CDR2 FQGNSA. This CDR3 contains 14 residues. V was shortened by 3 bases and J by 4 bases, with 12 bases between the two germline ends. CDR3 coding DNA: TGTGCCAGCAGCTTGCCCTTTGGGATCTATGGCTACACCTTC. It encodes CASSLPFGIYGYTF. The complete variable domain, with remaining parts taken from reference TRBV7-2 and TRBJ1-2, reads GAGVSQSPSNKVTEKGKDVELRCDPISGHTALYWYRQSLGQGLEFLIYFQGNSAPDKSGLPSDRFSAERTGGSVSTLTIQRTQQEDSAVYLCASSLPFGIYGYTFGSGTRLTVV.

This clonotype appeared a few times. This chain joins TRBV29-1 and TRBJ2-5, with D hard to call. Germline values: CDR1 SQVTM, CDR2 ANQGSEA. Trimming stripped 6 bases from V and 9 bases from J, with 26 bases between. CDR3 size: 15 residues. Written as DNA, the CDR3 is TGCAGCGTCGGCGACGGCAGTCAAGAGAGGCAGGCCCAGTACTTC. This translates into CSVGDGSQERQAQYF.

This chain joins TRBV7-2 and TRBJ2-3; D is undetermined. The CDR3 is 13 amino acids. From germline, CDR1 is SGHTA and CDR2 FQGNSA. The V end lost 4 bases, the J end lost 4 bases, and 9 bases lay between the germline ends. The CDR3 DNA reads TGTGCCAGCAGCTCCCATAGTGCAGATACGCAGTATTTT. Encoded protein: CASSSHSADTQYF. Combining the CDR3 with reference TRBV7-2 and TRBJ2-3 gives the whole variable domain GAGVSQSPSNKVTEKGKDVELRCDPISGHTALYWYRQSLGQGLEFLIYFQGNSAPDKSGLPSDRFSAERTGGSVSTLTIQRTQQEDSAVYLCASSSHSADTQYFGPGTRLTVL.

This chain uses TRBV4-3 with TRBJ1-3, with D hard to call. This CDR3 contains 15 residues. V gave up 0 bases and J gave up 7 bases, with 13 bases separating them. CDR1 is LGHNA and CDR2 is YSLEER in the germline V gene. CDR3 sequence: CASSQDLLGYNTIYF. In DNA, the CDR3 is TGCGCCAGCAGCCAAGATCTATTGGGGTATAACACCATATATTTT.

This clonotype has just a few counts. V and J are TRBV12-3 or TRBV12-4 and TRBJ2-3; TRBD1 or TRBD2 may be the D gene (5 bases each). The V end lost 6 bases, the J end lost 1 base, and 20 bases lay between the germline ends. The CDR3 covers 17 residues. DNA for the CDR3: TGTGCCAGCAGCCAACCCATCCGGGGCCCTGGCACAGATACGCAGTATTTT. Translating it yields CASSQPIRGPGTDTQYF.

This clonotype has only a few counts. The rearrangement uses TRBV18 and TRBJ1-5; D is ambiguous. Germline assignment: CDR1 KGHSH and CDR2 LQKENI. The CDR3 loop spans 13 amino acids. V dropped 2 bases and J dropped 4 bases, with 6 bases sitting between them. CDR3 region: CASSPGWNQPQHF. In nucleotides, the CDR3 is TGTGCCAGCTCACCAGGGTGGAATCAGCCCCAGCATTTT.

The chain joins TRBV11-3 to TRBJ2-5; 9 bases are shared with TRBD2. This CDR3 comprises 16 residues. J gave up 2 bases and V 5 bases, and 9 bases lay outside the gene matches. CDR1 SGHNT and CDR2 YENEEA come from the germline V gene. This chain's CDR3 is CASSPGAGGSQETQYF. The CDR3 DNA reads TGTGCCAGCAGCCCAGGGGCGGGAGGGAGTCAAGAGACCCAGTACTTC.

V is TRBV15 and J is TRBJ1-6; D may be TRBD1 (6 bases). The CDR3 has 16 residues. Germline CDR1 is LNHNV and CDR2 is YYDKDF (reference sequence). V was trimmed by 8 bases and J by 5 bases, leaving 19 bases between them. CDR3 sequence: CATQPGAGVDNSPLHF. CDR3 sequence (DNA): TGTGCCACCCAGCCGGGAGCAGGGGTAGATAATTCACCCCTCCACTTT.

This clonotype turned up a few times. The genes are TRBV9 and TRBJ2-5; no reliable D call. The tail of the sequence fits TRBJ2-1 better, so the J call may be wrong. CDR3 size: 14 residues. Germline-derived CDR1 and CDR2 are SGDLS and YYNGEE. DNA for the CDR3: TGTGCCAGCAGCGCCGCCCCCTCTAACAATGAGCAGTTCTTC. Translation: CASSAAPSNNEQFF.

This rearrangement joins TRBV20-1 to TRBJ2-7, with 7 nucleotides matching TRBD1. V was clipped by 0 bases and J by 5 bases; unmatched bases: 13. This CDR3 spans 16 amino acids. Germline loops: CDR1 DFQATT, CDR2 SNEGSKA (reference sequence). The CDR3 region is CSARDLQRDRDHEQYF. The DNA for the CDR3 is TGCAGTGCTAGAGATCTCCAACGAGACAGGGACCACGAGCAGTACTTC.

The chain carries TRBV5-1 and TRBJ2-1; no firm D call. V gave up 3 bases and J gave up 9 bases, with 13 bases separating them. The germline CDR1 and CDR2 sequences are SGHRS and YFSETQ. The CDR3 totals 13 residues. The chain's CDR3 is CASSWEESAEQFF. The CDR3 nucleotides read TGCGCCAGCAGCTGGGAAGAATCGGCTGAGCAGTTCTTC.

The chain employs TRBV5-1 and TRBJ2-2, with 10 bases identical to TRBD2. With V trimmed by 2 bases and J by 3 bases, 4 bases remained unmatched. Per the germline V gene, CDR1 is SGHRS and CDR2 is YFSETQ. CDR3 length: 16 residues. CDR3 bases: TGCGCCAGCAGCTTCCTAGCGGGAGACTACACCGGGGAGCTGTTTTTT. It is translated as CASSFLAGDYTGELFF.

V is TRBV12-3 or TRBV12-4 and J is TRBJ2-3; 7 positions match TRBD2. Trimming at V came to 1 base and at J to 2 bases, leaving 3 bases not matched to a gene. The CDR3 consists of 15 residues. For the CDR3, the DNA is TGTGCCAGCAGTTTAGTGGGAGGGGTCACAGATACGCAGTATTTT. This codes for CASSLVGGVTDTQYF.

CDR3 DNA sequence: TGTGCCAGCAGTTTATTGATGGTGGACACCGGGGAGCTGTTTTTT. Translation: CASSLLMVDTGELFF. This chain connects TRBV12-3 or TRBV12-4 to TRBJ2-2; D unresolved. The V end lost 2 bases, the J end lost 3 bases, and 10 bases lay between the germline ends. CDR3 length equals 15 residues.

This clonotype was observed a few times. The V and J genes are TRBV7-9 and TRBJ2-1, with TRBD1 identical over 8 bases. V was pared by 3 bases and J by 2 bases, with 3 bases of the junction left unmatched. This CDR3 is 15 amino acids long. Germline V gene lookup returns CDR1 SEHNR and CDR2 FQNEAQ (reference sequence). The CDR3 is CASSFWTGTYNEQFF. The DNA for the CDR3 is TGTGCCAGCAGCTTTTGGACAGGGACCTACAATGAGCAGTTCTTC.

CDR3 loop: CASSSQGSNTEAFF. In DNA, the CDR3 is TGTGCCAGCAGTTCACAGGGATCTAACACTGAAGCTTTCTTT. V is TRBV12-3 or TRBV12-4 and J is TRBJ1-1; TRBD1 might be the D (6 bases). The germline V and J ends were trimmed by 4 bases and 2 bases, with 11 bases remaining between them. The CDR3 covers 14 residues.

There are a few counts of this clonotype. V is TRBV6-5 and J is TRBJ1-1; 11 bases are a match to TRBD1. The J segment lost 8 bases and the V segment lost 5 bases, leaving 4 bases of the junction unmatched. CDR3 length equals 13 residues. Germline V CDR1 and CDR2: MNHEY, SVGAGI. CDR3 in DNA: TGTGCCAGCAGTGCCGGGACAGGGGGGGAAGCTTTCTTT. It encodes CASSAGTGGEAFF.

The sample holds a few counts of this clonotype. The chain joins TRBV7-3 to TRBJ2-1; a possible D gene is TRBD2 (6 bases). V lost 2 bases, J lost 4 bases, and 24 bases lay in between. The CDR3 totals 19 residues. The germline gives CDR1 SGHTA, CDR2 FQGTGA. The CDR3, as DNA: TGTGCCAGCAGCTTAGGTTCCCCGAGTTTGGGAGGCTCGTACAATGAGCAGTTCTTC. This gives the protein CASSLGSPSLGGSYNEQFF. Variable domain in full (rest from reference TRBV7-3 and TRBJ2-1): GAGVSQTPSNKVTEKGKYVELRCDPISGHTALYWYRQSLGQGPEFLIYFQGTGAADDSGLPNDRFFAVRPEGSVSTLKIQRTERGDSAVYLCASSLGSPSLGGSYNEQFFGPGTRLTVL.

This clonotype was seen only a few times. Sequence at one end of the junction differs from germline and may be a read error. J is TRBJ2-5 and V is TRBV11-2; D call uncertain. The CDR3 totals 15 residues. Germline CDR1 and CDR2: SGHAT and FQNNGV. The CDR3 DNA reads as TGTGCCAGCAGTTTAGCCGCAGCTCGCGAAGAGACCCAGTACTTC. Residues: CASSLAAAREETQYF.

The gene calls are TRBV12-3 or TRBV12-4 and TRBJ1-3; perhaps TRBD1 as D (5 bases). The CDR3 consists of 14 residues. V was pared by 3 bases and J by 0 bases, with 6 bases between. The CDR3 DNA follows: TGTGCCAGCAGTTTGACAGACTCTGGAAACACCATATATTTT. Translated: CASSLTDSGNTIYF.

The chain links TRBV25-1 to TRBJ2-5; 7 bases are a match to TRBD1. The CDR3 spans 16 residues. In germline, CDR1 is MGHDK, CDR2 SYGVNS. V lost 4 bases to trimming and J lost 2 bases; unmatched junction nucleotides: 10. The CDR3 region is CASSGTGQTIQETQYF. CDR3 DNA sequence: TGTGCCAGCAGTGGAACGGGACAGACCATACAAGAGACCCAGTACTTC.